This T cell receptor (beta chain) was recovered during a study of CD8 T cells in Susac syndrome. Study observations and caveats: CD4+ repertoires of Susac syndrome patients lacked detectable clonal expansion.

The RNA, roughly 0.45 to 1 ug, was put through reverse transcription using random hexamers. TCRdb re-derived calls from the immunoSEQ multiplex PCR reads in MiXCR, one entry per CDR3 protein. The table has more than 100,000 distinct CDR3 sequences, nearly 96% seen once. The CDR3 is 14 amino acids. V dropped 4 bases and J dropped 6 bases, with 15 bases sitting between them. Concerning this clonotype: Its matching antigen is unknown.

This chain joins TRBV12-3 or TRBV12-4 and TRBJ1-2; D perhaps matches TRBD1 (6 bases). The receptor was isolated from a human donor with Susac syndrome. Sequenced material: CD4+ T cells from PBMCs. This chain's CDR3 is CASSSQQGIHGYTF. CDR3 nucleotides: TGTGCCAGCAGTTCCCAACAGGGAATCCATGGCTACACCTTC.